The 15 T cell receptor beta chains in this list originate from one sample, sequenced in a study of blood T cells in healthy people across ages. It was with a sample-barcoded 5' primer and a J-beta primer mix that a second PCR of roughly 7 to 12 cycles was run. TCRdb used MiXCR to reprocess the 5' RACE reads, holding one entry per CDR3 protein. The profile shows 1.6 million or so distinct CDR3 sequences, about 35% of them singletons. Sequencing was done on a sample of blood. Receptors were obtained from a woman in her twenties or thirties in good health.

This CDR3 reads CATSTSDPFRGTGRESSTDTQYF. CDR3 bases: TGTGCCACCAGCACCTCGGACCCTTTTAGAGGGACAGGAAGGGAGTCTAGCACAGATACGCAGTATTTT. The V and J genes are TRBV15 and TRBJ2-3; 8 bases match TRBD1. CDR1 LNHNV and CDR2 YYDKDF come from the germline V gene (reference sequence). The CDR3 has 23 amino acids. Germline trimming cut 4 bases from V and 0 bases from J; bases unmatched to any gene: 27.

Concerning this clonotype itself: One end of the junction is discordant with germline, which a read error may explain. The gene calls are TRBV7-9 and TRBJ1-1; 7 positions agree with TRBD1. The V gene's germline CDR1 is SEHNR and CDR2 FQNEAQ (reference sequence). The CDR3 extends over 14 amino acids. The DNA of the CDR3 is TGTGCCGGCAGCCCAGGGGGGGGGAACACTGAAGCTTTCTTT. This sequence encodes CAGSPGGGNTEAFF.

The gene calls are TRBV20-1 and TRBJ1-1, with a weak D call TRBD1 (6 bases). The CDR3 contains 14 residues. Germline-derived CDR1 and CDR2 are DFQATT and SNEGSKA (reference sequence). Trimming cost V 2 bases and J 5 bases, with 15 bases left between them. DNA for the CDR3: TGCAGTGCTAGAATTGGGGGCGCAAGGACTGAAGCTTTCTTT. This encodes CSARIGGARTEAFF.

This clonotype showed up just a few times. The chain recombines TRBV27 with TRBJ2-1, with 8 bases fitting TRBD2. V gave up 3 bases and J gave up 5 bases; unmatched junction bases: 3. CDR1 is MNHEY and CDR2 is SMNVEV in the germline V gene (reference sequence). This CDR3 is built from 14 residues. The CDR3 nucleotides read TGTGCCAGCAGTTTCGGGACTAGGGACAATGAGCAGTTCTTC. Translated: CASSFGTRDNEQFF.

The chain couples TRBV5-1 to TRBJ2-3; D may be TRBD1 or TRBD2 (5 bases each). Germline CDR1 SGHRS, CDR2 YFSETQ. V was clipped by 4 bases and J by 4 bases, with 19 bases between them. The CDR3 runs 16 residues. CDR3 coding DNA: TGCGCCAGCAGCCCCCTCGTGCAGAGGGGCGCAGATACGCAGTATTTT. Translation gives CASSPLVQRGADTQYF.

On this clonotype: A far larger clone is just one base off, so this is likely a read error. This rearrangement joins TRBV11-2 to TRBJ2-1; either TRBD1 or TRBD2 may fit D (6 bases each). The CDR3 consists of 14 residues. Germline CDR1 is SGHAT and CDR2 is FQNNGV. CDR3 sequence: CVSSLGGGGNEQFF. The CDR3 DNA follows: TGTGTCAGCAGCTTAGGAGGGGGAGGCAATGAGCAGTTCTTC.

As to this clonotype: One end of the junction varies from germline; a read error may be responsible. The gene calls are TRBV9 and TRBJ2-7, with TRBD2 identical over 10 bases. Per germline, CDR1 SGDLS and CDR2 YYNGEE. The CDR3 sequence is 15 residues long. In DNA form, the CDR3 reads TGTGCCAGCAGCGTGGGAGCGGGAGGGGCCTACGAGCGGTACTTC. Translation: CASSVGAGGAYERYF.

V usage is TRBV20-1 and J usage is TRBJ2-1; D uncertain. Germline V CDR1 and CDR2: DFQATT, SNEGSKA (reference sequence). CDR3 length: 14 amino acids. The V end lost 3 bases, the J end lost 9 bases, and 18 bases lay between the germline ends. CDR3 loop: CSASPLGLSSEQFF. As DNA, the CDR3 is TGCAGTGCTAGCCCCTTGGGGTTGAGCAGTGAGCAGTTCTTC.

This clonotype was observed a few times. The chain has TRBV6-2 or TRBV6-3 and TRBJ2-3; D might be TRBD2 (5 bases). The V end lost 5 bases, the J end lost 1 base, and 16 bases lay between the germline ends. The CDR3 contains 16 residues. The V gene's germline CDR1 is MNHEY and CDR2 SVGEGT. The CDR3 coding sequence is TGTGCCAGCAGTCCCCCCGGCCCGAGGGGCACAGATACGCAGTATTTT. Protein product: CASSPPGPRGTDTQYF.

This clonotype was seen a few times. DNA for the CDR3: TGTGCCAGTAGTATCAAGTCCGACAGGGCCGGCGAGCAGTACTTC. As protein: CASSIKSDRAGEQYF. The chain employs TRBV19 and TRBJ2-7; 7 bases fit TRBD1. This CDR3 has 15 residues. Germline CDR1 and CDR2: LNHDA and SQIVND (reference sequence). With V trimmed by 3 bases and J by 6 bases, 11 bases remained unmatched.

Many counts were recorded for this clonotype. CDR3 nucleotide sequence: TGCGCCAGCAGTGAGTCGGGCAGGGGGACCTCCTACGAGCAGTACTTC. This gives the protein CASSESGRGTSYEQYF. The V gene is TRBV10-2, the J gene TRBJ2-7; 7 positions agree with TRBD1. Germline assignment: CDR1 WSHSY and CDR2 SAAADI. This CDR3 has 16 amino acids. V shed 0 bases, J shed 0 bases, and the junction held 5 bases outside the gene matches.

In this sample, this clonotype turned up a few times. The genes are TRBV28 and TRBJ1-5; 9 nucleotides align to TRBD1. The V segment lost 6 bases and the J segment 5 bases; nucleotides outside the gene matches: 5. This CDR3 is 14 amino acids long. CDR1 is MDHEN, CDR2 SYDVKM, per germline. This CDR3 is CASRPDRGYQPQHF. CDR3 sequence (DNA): TGTGCCAGCAGGCCGGACAGGGGTTATCAGCCCCAGCATTTT.

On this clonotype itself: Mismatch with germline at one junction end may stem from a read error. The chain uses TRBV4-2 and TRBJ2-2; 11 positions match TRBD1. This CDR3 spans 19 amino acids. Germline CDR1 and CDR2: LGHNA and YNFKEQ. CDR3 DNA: TGTGTCAGCAGCCAACCGAGTAGCGGGACAGGGGGGAACACCGGGGAGCTGTTTTTT. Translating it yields CVSSQPSSGTGGNTGELFF.

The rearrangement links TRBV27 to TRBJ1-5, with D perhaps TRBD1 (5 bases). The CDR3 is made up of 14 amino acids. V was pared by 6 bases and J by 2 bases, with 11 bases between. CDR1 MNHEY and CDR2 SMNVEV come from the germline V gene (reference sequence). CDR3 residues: CASRLRVGNQPQHF. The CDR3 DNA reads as TGTGCCAGCAGGCTCAGGGTAGGCAATCAGCCCCAGCATTTT.

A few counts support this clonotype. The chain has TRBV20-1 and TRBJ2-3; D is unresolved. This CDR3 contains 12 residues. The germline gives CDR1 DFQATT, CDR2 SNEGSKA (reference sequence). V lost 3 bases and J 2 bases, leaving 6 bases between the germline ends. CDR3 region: CSASKATDTQYF. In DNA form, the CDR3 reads TGCAGTGCTAGTAAGGCCACAGATACGCAGTATTTT.